The T cell receptor (beta chain) described here comes from a study of beta chain features in type 1 diabetes. A few counts support this clone. CDR1 is SGHTA and CDR2 is FQGTGA in the germline V gene. J gave up 9 bases and V 3 bases, and 11 bases lay outside the gene matches. This CDR3 contains 16 residues. Investigators reverse transcribed all isolated RNA, so they sequenced expressed TCRB transcripts. Clones were sequenced by immunoSEQ multiplex PCR, and TCRdb holds only the in-frame ones, with some missing. Among roughly 350,000 clones listed, 11% were seen once. This chain connects TRBV7-3 to TRBJ2-1; 10 nucleotides match TRBD2. The clonotype comes from a woman in her 30s in good health. The specimen was naive CD4+ T cells from blood. This CDR3 reads CASSLRLAGVDGEQFF. CDR3 sequence (DNA): TGTGCCAGCAGCTTGAGGCTAGCGGGAGTGGATGGTGAGCAGTTCTTC. Combining the CDR3 with reference TRBV7-3 and TRBJ2-1 gives the whole variable domain GAGVSQTPSNKVTEKGKYVELRCDPISGHTALYWYRQSLGQGPEFLIYFQGTGAADDSGLPNDRFFAVRPEGSVSTLKIQRTERGDSAVYLCASSLRLAGVDGEQFFGPGTRLTVL.